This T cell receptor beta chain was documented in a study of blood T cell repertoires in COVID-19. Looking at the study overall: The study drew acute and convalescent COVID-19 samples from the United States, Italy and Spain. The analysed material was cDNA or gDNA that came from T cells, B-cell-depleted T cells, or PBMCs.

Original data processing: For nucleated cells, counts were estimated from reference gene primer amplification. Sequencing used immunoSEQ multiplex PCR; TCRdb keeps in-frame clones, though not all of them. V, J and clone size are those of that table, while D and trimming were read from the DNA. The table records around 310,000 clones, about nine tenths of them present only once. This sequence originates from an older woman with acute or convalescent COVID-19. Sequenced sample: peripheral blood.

The CDR3 sequence is CASSQVLNYGYTF. The DNA for the CDR3 is TGCGCCAGCAGCCAAGTCCTTAACTATGGCTACACCTTC. J is TRBJ1-2 and V is TRBV4-1; the D is unclear. This CDR3 is built from 13 residues. Germline V gene lookup returns CDR1 MGHRA and CDR2 YSYEKL. The V gene lost 1 base and the J gene lost 1 base, with 4 bases spanning the gap.